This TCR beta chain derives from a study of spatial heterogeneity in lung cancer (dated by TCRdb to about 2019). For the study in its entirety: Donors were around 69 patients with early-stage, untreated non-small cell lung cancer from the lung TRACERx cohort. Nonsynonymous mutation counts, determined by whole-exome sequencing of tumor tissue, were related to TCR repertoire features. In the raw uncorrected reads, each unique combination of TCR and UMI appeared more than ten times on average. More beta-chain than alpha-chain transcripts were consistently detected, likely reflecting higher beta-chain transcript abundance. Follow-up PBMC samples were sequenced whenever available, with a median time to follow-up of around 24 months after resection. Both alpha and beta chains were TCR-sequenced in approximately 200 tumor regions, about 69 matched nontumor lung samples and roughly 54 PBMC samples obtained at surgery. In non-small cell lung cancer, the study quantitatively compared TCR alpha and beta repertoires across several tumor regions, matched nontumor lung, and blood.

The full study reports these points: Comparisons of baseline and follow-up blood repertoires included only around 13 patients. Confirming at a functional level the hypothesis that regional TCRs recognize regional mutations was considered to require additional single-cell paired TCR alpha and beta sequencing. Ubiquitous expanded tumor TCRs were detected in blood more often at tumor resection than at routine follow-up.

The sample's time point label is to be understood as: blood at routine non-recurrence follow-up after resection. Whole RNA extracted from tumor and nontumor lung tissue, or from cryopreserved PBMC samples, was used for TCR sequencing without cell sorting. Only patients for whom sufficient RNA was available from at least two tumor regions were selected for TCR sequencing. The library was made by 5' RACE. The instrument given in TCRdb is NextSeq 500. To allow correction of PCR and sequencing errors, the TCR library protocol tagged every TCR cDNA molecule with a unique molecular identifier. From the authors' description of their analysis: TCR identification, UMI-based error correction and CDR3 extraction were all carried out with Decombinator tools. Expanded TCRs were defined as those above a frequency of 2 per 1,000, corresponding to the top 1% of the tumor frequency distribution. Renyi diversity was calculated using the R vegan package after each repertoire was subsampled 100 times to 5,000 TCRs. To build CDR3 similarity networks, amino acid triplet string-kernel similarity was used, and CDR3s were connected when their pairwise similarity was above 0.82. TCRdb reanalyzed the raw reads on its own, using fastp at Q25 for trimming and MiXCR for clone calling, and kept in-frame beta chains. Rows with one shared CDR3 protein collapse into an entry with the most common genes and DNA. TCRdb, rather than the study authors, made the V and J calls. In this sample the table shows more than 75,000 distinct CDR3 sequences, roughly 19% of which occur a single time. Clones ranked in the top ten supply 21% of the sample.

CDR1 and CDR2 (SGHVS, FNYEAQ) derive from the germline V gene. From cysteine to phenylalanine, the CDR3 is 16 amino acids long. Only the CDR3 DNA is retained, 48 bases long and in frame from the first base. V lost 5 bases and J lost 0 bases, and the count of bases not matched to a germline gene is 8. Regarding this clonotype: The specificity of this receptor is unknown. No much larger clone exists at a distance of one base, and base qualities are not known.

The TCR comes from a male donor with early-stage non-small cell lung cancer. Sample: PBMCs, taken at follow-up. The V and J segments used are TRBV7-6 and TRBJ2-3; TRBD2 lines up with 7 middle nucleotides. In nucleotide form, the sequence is TGTGCCAGCAGCGTCCGAAGCGGGGTTAGCACAGATACGCAGTATTTT. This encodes CASSVRSGVSTDTQYF.